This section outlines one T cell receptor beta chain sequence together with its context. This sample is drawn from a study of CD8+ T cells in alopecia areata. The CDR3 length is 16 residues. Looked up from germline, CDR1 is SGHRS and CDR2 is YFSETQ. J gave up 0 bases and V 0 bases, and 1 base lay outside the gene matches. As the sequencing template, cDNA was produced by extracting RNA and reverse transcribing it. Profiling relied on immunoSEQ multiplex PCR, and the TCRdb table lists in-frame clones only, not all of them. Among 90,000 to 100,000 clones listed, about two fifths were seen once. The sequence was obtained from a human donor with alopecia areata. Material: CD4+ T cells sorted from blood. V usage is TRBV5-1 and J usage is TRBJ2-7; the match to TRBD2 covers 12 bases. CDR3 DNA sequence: TGCGCCAGCAGCTTGGGGACTAGCGGGGCCTCCTACGAGCAGTACTTC. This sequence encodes CASSLGTSGASYEQYF.